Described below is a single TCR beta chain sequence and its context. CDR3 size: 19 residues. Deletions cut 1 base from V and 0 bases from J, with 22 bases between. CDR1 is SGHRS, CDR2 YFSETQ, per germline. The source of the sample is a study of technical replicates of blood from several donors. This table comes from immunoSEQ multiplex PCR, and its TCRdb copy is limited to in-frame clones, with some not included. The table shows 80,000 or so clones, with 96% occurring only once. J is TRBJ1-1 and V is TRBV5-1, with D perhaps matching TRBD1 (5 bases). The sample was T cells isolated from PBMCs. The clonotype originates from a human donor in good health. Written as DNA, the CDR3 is TGCGCCAGCAGCTTGTGGAGGGGCACCCACCGGGAGATGAACACTGAAGCTTTCTTT. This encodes CASSLWRGTHREMNTEAFF.